This TCR beta chain comes out of a study of technical replicates of blood from a few donors. The germline V and J ends were trimmed by 2 bases and 1 base, with 15 bases remaining between them. CDR1 and CDR2 (germline): SGHTA, FQGNSA. The CDR3 runs to 17 residues. Clones were read by immunoSEQ multiplex PCR, and TCRdb kept only the in-frame ones, dropping some. The table records around 76,000 clones, roughly 92% of them present only once. This receptor was identified in a human donor in good health. The gene calls are TRBV7-2 and TRBJ1-5; TRBD1 might be the D (6 bases). Material: T cells isolated from PBMCs. CDR3: CASSLFVGARSNQPQHF. The CDR3 DNA is TGTGCCAGCAGCTTATTCGTGGGGGCTCGAAGCAATCAGCCCCAGCATTTT.